The 13 T cell receptor beta chains listed next were all sequenced from one sample in a study of vaccination effects on CD4 cells after COVID-19. In the ViraFEST assay, antigen-specific CD4+ clonotypes were identified by expansion after peptide-pool stimulation. Upon completion of around eleven days in culture, CD4+ T cells were isolated. The person had PCR-confirmed SARS-CoV-2 infection between March and December 2020. Only in-frame clones appear in the TCRdb table, and some are missing; sequencing was by immunoSEQ multiplex PCR. The repertoire holds 40,000 to 50,000 clones, with 65% to 70% as singletons. For these receptors, no antigen is known. The sequenced sample was CD4+ T cells from PBMCs cultured with a peptide pool, obtained before COVID-19 vaccination. The receptors originated from a human donor who had a prior SARS-CoV-2 infection.

The gene calls are TRBV7-2 and TRBJ2-1, with D tentatively TRBD2 (6 bases). CDR1 and CDR2 from the germline V gene are SGHTA and FQGNSA. The length of the CDR3 is 15 residues. Trimming removed 5 bases from V and 1 base from J, with 12 bases in between. The CDR3 DNA follows: TGTGCCAGCAGCGCCGGGACTCCTTCCTACAATGAGCAGTTCTTC. It specifies CASSAGTPSYNEQFF.

This clone was counted between two and nine times. This chain connects TRBV2 to TRBJ2-5; D might be TRBD1 (6 bases). This CDR3 region has 15 residues. Trimming took off 2 bases at V and 0 bases at J, with 10 bases between the two ends. From germline, CDR1 is SNHLY and CDR2 FYNNEI. The CDR3 DNA sequence: TGTGCCAGCAGTGAAAGTTGGGACAACCAAGAGACCCAGTACTTC. As protein: CASSESWDNQETQYF.

CDR3 in amino acids: CASSSPWGEDLNEQFF. CDR3 bases: TGTGCCAGCAGCTCGCCTTGGGGGGAGGACTTAAATGAGCAGTTCTTC. This sequence joins TRBV11-3 and TRBJ2-1, with D perhaps matching TRBD2 (6 bases). Germline V CDR1 and CDR2: SGHNT, YENEEA. The CDR3 totals 16 residues. V lost 4 bases and J 7 bases, leaving 20 bases between the germline ends.

In its sample, this clone was seen a few times. The genes are TRBV19 and TRBJ2-2; tentatively, D is TRBD2 (6 bases). Germline CDR1 LNHDA, CDR2 SQIVND (reference sequence). The CDR3 is made up of 14 amino acids. V lost 2 bases and J 6 bases, leaving 10 bases between the germline ends. Written as DNA, the CDR3 is TGTGCCAGTAGTATACGGGGGTCGTCCGGGGAGCTGTTTTTT. As protein: CASSIRGSSGELFF.

This chain uses TRBV2 with TRBJ2-7; 7 bases agree with TRBD1. The germline gives CDR1 SNHLY, CDR2 FYNNEI. The CDR3 is 14 residues long. With V trimmed by 5 bases and J by 6 bases, 10 bases remained unmatched. The CDR3 reads CASSPSTGFSEQYF. The CDR3 nucleotides read TGTGCCAGCAGTCCTTCGACAGGGTTCTCCGAGCAGTACTTC.

The chain couples TRBV11-3 to TRBJ2-4; 8 bases match TRBD1. The CDR3 length is 13 residues. The germline CDR1 and CDR2 sequences are SGHNT and YENEEA. Germline trimming cut 4 bases from V and 7 bases from J; bases unmatched to any gene: 3. The CDR3 reads CASSSRTGNIQYF. CDR3 sequence (DNA): TGTGCCAGCAGCTCTCGGACAGGGAACATTCAGTACTTC.

The rearrangement uses TRBV5-1 and TRBJ2-7; 7 nucleotides match TRBD1. After removal of 1 base from V and 2 bases from J, the junction contained 3 bases not matched to a gene. The CDR3 sequence is 14 residues long. Germline values: CDR1 SGHRS, CDR2 YFSETQ. Here the CDR3 reads CASSLLQGTYEQYF. The CDR3 DNA is TGCGCCAGCAGCTTGTTACAGGGGACCTACGAGCAGTACTTC.

The V call is TRBV6-5, the J call TRBJ2-1; 12 nucleotides align to TRBD2. Germline values: CDR1 MNHEY, CDR2 SVGAGI. The CDR3 has 16 amino acids. Unmatched junction bases numbered 7, after V lost 4 bases and J lost 6 bases. The CDR3 nucleotides are TGTGCCAGCAGTTCCCCCCTAGCGGGGGGGTCCAATGAGCAGTTCTTC. The encoded protein is CASSSPLAGGSNEQFF.

The chain links TRBV2 to TRBJ2-7; D remains unclear. This CDR3 is 13 amino acids long. Germline CDR1 reads SNHLY; CDR2 reads FYNNEI. V lost 4 bases and J lost 3, with 10 bases in between. The CDR3 here is CASSAELGYEQYF. In DNA form, the CDR3 reads TGTGCCAGCAGTGCGGAATTGGGCTACGAGCAGTACTTC.

The chain couples TRBV6-5 to TRBJ2-3; unclear D gene. The germline V and J ends were trimmed by 6 bases and 12 bases, with 19 bases remaining between them. CDR3 length: 13 amino acids. From germline, CDR1 is MNHEY and CDR2 SVGAGI. This CDR3 is CASRVVDPEPQYF. The CDR3 DNA reads TGTGCCAGCAGGGTCGTGGATCCCGAACCTCAGTATTTT.

The chain is built from TRBV6-2 or TRBV6-3 and TRBJ1-6; TRBD1 matches at 9 bases. V shed 6 bases and J 2 bases; nucleotides not matched to a gene: 5. Looked up from germline, CDR1 is MNHEY and CDR2 is SVGEGT. This CDR3 is built from 16 residues. The CDR3 coding sequence is TGTGCCAGCAGCGACAGGGGGGCGGCCTATAATTCACCCCTCCACTTT. This translates into CASSDRGAAYNSPLHF.

V usage is TRBV5-1 and J usage is TRBJ2-1, with D maybe TRBD2 (6 bases). There are 15 residues in the CDR3. Trimming pared 0 bases from V and 8 bases from J, leaving 15 bases between. Germline V lookup: CDR1 SGHRS, CDR2 YFSETQ. The chain's CDR3 is CASSLGLVHPDEQFF. DNA for the CDR3: TGCGCCAGCAGCTTGGGACTAGTTCATCCCGATGAGCAGTTCTTC.

This chain joins TRBV5-1 and TRBJ2-7; the match to TRBD1 covers 11 bases. Trimming removed 3 bases from V and 3 bases from J; junction bases left unmatched: 5. The CDR3 contains 15 residues. The germline V gene encodes CDR1 SGHRS and CDR2 YFSETQ. This CDR3 is CASSYGTGGGYEQYF. The CDR3 bases are TGCGCCAGCAGCTACGGGACAGGGGGGGGCTACGAGCAGTACTTC.